The 20 T cell receptor beta chains below all came from one sample that was sequenced in a study of CD8+CD57+ T cells in acquired aplastic anemia (dated by TCRdb to the late 2010s). For sequencing, an Illumina HiSeq 2000 was employed. Profiling of TCR beta VDJ combinations and CDR3 sequences used genomic DNA as the template. In-frame beta chains were kept once TCRdb had trimmed the public reads at Q25 with fastp and called clones with MiXCR. Merged by CDR3 protein, the rows form single entries marked with the most common genes and DNA. This sample holds roughly 50,000 distinct CDR3 sequences; approximately 72% were observed only once. The ten largest clones add up to around a third of the sample. Sequencing input: sorted CD4+, CD8+, or CD8+CD57+ T cells (not recorded which) from PBMCs. Source of these receptors: a human donor in good health, serving as a control.

The V call is TRBV19, the J call TRBJ1-5; no clear D gene. Looked up from germline, CDR1 is LNHDA and CDR2 is SQIVND (reference sequence). Trimming shortened V by 3 bases and J by 6 bases, and 12 bases separated the two germline ends. This CDR3 region has 14 residues. The CDR3 loop is CASSIGGGGQPQHF. CDR3 nucleotide sequence: TGTGCCAGTAGTATTGGAGGTGGAGGTCAGCCCCAGCATTTT.

The chain couples TRBV19 to TRBJ1-2; the D is unclear. This CDR3 comprises 12 residues. V was cut by 5 bases and J by 6 bases, with 10 bases left in between. Germline CDR1 LNHDA, CDR2 SQIVND (reference sequence). The CDR3 spells CASSDGPDGYTF. As DNA, the CDR3 is TGTGCCAGTAGTGACGGGCCGGATGGCTACACCTTC.

The chain recombines TRBV25-1 with TRBJ2-1; no reliable D call. The CDR3 runs 12 residues. Trimming took 0 bases from V and 15 from J, leaving 12 bases between them. CDR1 MGHDK and CDR2 SYGVNS come from the germline V gene. CDR3 DNA: TGTGCCAGCAGTGAATATTTGGCTGAACTGTTCTTC. Its protein is CASSEYLAELFF.

This chain connects TRBV15 to TRBJ1-3, with D unresolved. V was shortened by 3 bases and J by 7 bases, with 13 bases between the two germline ends. This CDR3 spans 14 amino acids. The V gene's germline CDR1 is LNHNV and CDR2 YYDKDF (reference sequence). DNA of the CDR3: TGTGCCACCAGCAGCGGGATGGCAGGCAACACCATATATTTT. It specifies CATSSGMAGNTIYF.

The chain carries TRBV20-1 and TRBJ1-6, with 8 bases matching TRBD1. The germline V gene has CDR1 DFQATT and CDR2 SNEGSKA (reference sequence). V was clipped by 6 bases and J by 7 bases; unmatched bases: 17. This CDR3 has 17 residues. CDR3 DNA: TGCAGTGCCCAAGGACAGGGCCCCTCCGTAGGGAATTCACCCCTCCACTTT. This gives the protein CSAQGQGPSVGNSPLHF.

The chain couples TRBV25-1 to TRBJ1-2, with 8 bases fitting TRBD1. The junction had 1 base not matched to a gene; V was cut back by 2 bases and J by 8 bases. The CDR3 has 12 amino acids. CDR1 is MGHDK, CDR2 SYGVNS, per germline. The CDR3 coding sequence is TGTGCCAGCAGTGAAGGGGACAGGGGCTACACCTTC. Encoded protein: CASSEGDRGYTF.

The J gene is TRBJ2-1, the V gene TRBV9; 9 bases match TRBD1. With V trimmed by 0 bases and J by 6 bases, 10 bases remained unmatched. The CDR3 consists of 17 residues. Looked up from germline, CDR1 is SGDLS and CDR2 is YYNGEE. In nucleotides, the CDR3 is TGTGCCAGCAGCGTAGACCCGGGACAGGGTAATTCCAATGAGCAGTTCTTC. As protein: CASSVDPGQGNSNEQFF. Complete variable domain (other parts from reference TRBV9 and TRBJ2-1): DSGVTQTPKHLITATGQRVTLRCSPRSGDLSVYWYQQSLDQGLQFLIQYYNGEERAKGNILERFSAQQFPDLHSELNLSSLELGDSALYFCASSVDPGQGNSNEQFFGPGTRLTVL.

This chain uses TRBV29-1 with TRBJ1-2; no definite D call. This CDR3 contains 9 residues. V was shortened by 3 bases and J by 8 bases, with 4 bases between the two germline ends. From germline, CDR1 is SQVTM and CDR2 ANQGSEA. CDR3 region: CSVDDGYTF. As DNA, the CDR3 is TGCAGCGTTGATGACGGCTACACCTTC.

This clonotype was seen only once. The V gene is TRBV2, the J gene TRBJ2-7; D is uncertain. The CDR3 spans 12 residues. Germline CDR1 SNHLY, CDR2 FYNNEI. Trimming cost V 3 bases and J 2 bases, with 5 bases left between them. The CDR3 loop is CASSDRPYEQYF. CDR3 nucleotides: TGTGCCAGCAGTGACAGGCCCTACGAGCAGTACTTC.

The chain recombines TRBV25-1 with TRBJ1-6; D unresolved. The CDR3 is 15 residues long. V shed 4 bases and J shed 6 bases, with 13 bases lying between them. Germline V CDR1 and CDR2: MGHDK, SYGVNS. This CDR3 reads CASSGKAKPNSPLHF. The CDR3 nucleotides read TGTGCCAGCAGTGGCAAGGCCAAACCTAATTCACCCCTCCACTTT.

This sequence joins TRBV24-1 and TRBJ1-1, with D tentatively TRBD1 (5 bases). The V and J ends lost 7 bases and 1 base respectively, with 9 bases between them. Germline lookup yields CDR1 KGHDR and CDR2 SFDVKD. This CDR3 has 13 residues. The CDR3 region has the DNA TGTGCCACCAGGGACCAGGGGAACACTGAAGCTTTCTTT. It is translated as CATRDQGNTEAFF.

This clonotype was seen ten or more times. The chain couples TRBV5-1 to TRBJ2-7, with 9 bases matching TRBD2. The CDR3 has 16 residues. Germline trimming cut 5 bases from V and 2 bases from J; bases unmatched to any gene: 11. Germline CDR1 and CDR2: SGHRS and YFSETQ. CDR3 bases: TGCGCCAGCAGGGGGGAAGGGGCTAGCGGGACCTACGAGCAGTACTTC. It is translated as CASRGEGASGTYEQYF.

Only a few counts were recorded for this clonotype. The chain combines TRBV24-1 with TRBJ2-1; no clear D gene. Trimming removed 1 base from V and 5 bases from J, with 5 bases in between. CDR3 length equals 13 residues. Germline-derived CDR1 and CDR2 are KGHDR and SFDVKD. The CDR3 region has the DNA TGTGCCACCAGTGATTTAGGGAACAATGAGCAGTTCTTC. Protein product: CATSDLGNNEQFF.

The gene calls are TRBV7-9 and TRBJ1-1; 8 nucleotides match TRBD1. The CDR3 length is 14 residues. Germline CDR1 and CDR2: SEHNR and FQNEAQ (reference sequence). Trimming removed 4 bases from V and 10 bases from J; junction bases left unmatched: 11. CDR3 region: CASSSSGQGPGAFF. As DNA, the CDR3 is TGTGCCAGCAGCTCAAGTGGACAGGGCCCCGGAGCTTTCTTT.

This clonotype was seen only once. V gene TRBV12-3 or TRBV12-4 combines with J gene TRBJ1-2, with D tentatively TRBD1 (6 bases). V was shortened by 10 bases and J by 2 bases, with 14 bases between the two germline ends. The CDR3 runs to 13 residues. CDR3 loop: CAIRDNPNYGYTF. The CDR3 coding sequence is TGTGCCATCCGGGACAACCCCAACTATGGCTACACCTTC.

This clonotype was counted once. One junction end disagrees with the germline gene, perhaps due to a read error. The genes are TRBV5-1 and TRBJ1-2, with a weak D call TRBD1 (6 bases). This CDR3 has 15 residues. In germline, CDR1 is SGHRS, CDR2 YFSETQ. The CDR3 DNA is TGCGCCCGCAGCTTAGAGTATACAGGGTCCTATGGCTACACCTTC. Its translation is CARSLEYTGSYGYTF.

This clonotype showed up just once. The junction departs from germline at one end; a sequencing error may be responsible. This sequence joins TRBV29-1 and TRBJ1-2; no reliable D call. Per the germline V gene, CDR1 is SQVTM and CDR2 is ANQGSEA. This CDR3 has 11 residues. For the CDR3, the DNA is TGCAGCGTTGAAGATCTGGCCGGTAGTCCCTTC. This translates into CSVEDLAGSPF.

This rearrangement joins TRBV7-3 to TRBJ1-2; TRBD1 matches 7 bases. Trimming cost V 9 bases and J 8 bases; bases outside gene matches: 12. The CDR3 spans 13 residues. From germline, CDR1 is SGHTA and CDR2 FQGTGA. CDR3 residues: CASSLQQGSGYTF. DNA of the CDR3: TGTGCCAGTAGCCTACAACAGGGGAGCGGCTACACCTTC.

The V and J genes are TRBV20-1 and TRBJ1-2; 8 bases line up with TRBD1. Germline CDR1 reads DFQATT; CDR2 reads SNEGSKA (reference sequence). V was clipped by 6 bases and J by 6 bases; unmatched bases: 6. This CDR3 is built from 12 residues. The CDR3 region has the DNA TGCAGTGCCCCTGTACAGGGGGATGGCTACACCTTC. Protein sequence: CSAPVQGDGYTF.

The V and J genes are TRBV2 and TRBJ2-5; D is ambiguous. Trimming removed 4 bases from V and 0 bases from J, with 6 bases in between. Germline V gene sequence: CDR1 SNHLY, CDR2 FYNNEI. This CDR3 has 13 residues. DNA for the CDR3: TGTGCCAGCAGTGTTTGGTACCAAGAGACCCAGTACTTC. It yields the protein CASSVWYQETQYF.